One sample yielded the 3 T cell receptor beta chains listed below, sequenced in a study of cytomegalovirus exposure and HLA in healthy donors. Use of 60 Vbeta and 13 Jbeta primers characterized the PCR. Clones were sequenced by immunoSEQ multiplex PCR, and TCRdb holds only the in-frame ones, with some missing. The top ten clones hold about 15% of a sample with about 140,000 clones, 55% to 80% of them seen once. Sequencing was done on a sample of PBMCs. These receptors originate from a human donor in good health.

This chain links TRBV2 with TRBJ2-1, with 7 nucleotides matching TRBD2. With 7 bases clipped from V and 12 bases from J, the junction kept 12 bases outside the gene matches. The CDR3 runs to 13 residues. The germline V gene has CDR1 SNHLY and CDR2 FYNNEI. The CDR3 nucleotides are TGTGCCAGCATTCGACTAGCAAGAAATAGGCAGTTCTTC. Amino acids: CASIRLARNRQFF.

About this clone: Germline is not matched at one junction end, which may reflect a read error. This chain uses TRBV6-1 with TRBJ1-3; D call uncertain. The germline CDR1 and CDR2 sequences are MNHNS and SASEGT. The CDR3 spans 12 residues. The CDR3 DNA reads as TGTGCCACCAGTAGAGGGGGAAACACCATATATTTT. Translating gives CATSRGGNTIYF.

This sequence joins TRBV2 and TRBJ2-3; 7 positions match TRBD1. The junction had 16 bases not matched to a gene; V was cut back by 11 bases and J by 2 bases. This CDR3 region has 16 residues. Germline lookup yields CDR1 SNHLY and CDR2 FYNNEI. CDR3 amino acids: CAATRGIRGPTDTQYF. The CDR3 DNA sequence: TGTGCCGCAACCAGGGGGATCCGGGGACCCACAGATACGCAGTATTTT.